This T cell receptor (beta chain) was captured in a study of blood T cell repertoires in COVID-19. As for the study in general: The origin of the acute and convalescent COVID-19 samples was the United States, Italy and Spain.

It was during active infection that Seattle patients were enrolled and then longitudinally followed. TCRdb's table, derived via immunoSEQ multiplex PCR, lists solely in-frame clones and lacks some. The data show a few hundred thousand clones, less than 90% seen once. Germline CDR1 is SGHVS and CDR2 is FQNEAQ. The CDR3 runs 15 residues. The J segment lost 3 bases and the V segment lost 2 bases, leaving 6 bases of the junction unmatched. The sequenced material came from peripheral blood. This rearrangement joins TRBV7-8 to TRBJ2-5, with 7 bases fitting TRBD2. The TCR sequence derives from a woman of 80 years or more with COVID-19, enrolled during active disease. Here the CDR3 DNA reads TGTGCCAGCAGCTTATGGCGGGGGTTAAAAGAGACCCAGTACTTC. Amino acid sequence: CASSLWRGLKETQYF.